The rows below give T cell receptor beta chains drawn from one sample of a study of technical replicates of blood from several donors. The protocol was immunoSEQ multiplex PCR, while the TCRdb copy is restricted to in-frame clones and leaves out a portion. The table records under 100,000 clones, 90% to 98% of them present only once. Sequencing was done on a sample of T cells isolated from PBMCs. The receptors were sampled from a human donor in good health. CDR3s include the opening cysteine and the closing phenylalanine or tryptophan. The order of the fields is clone size, V gene, J gene, D gene, CDR3 protein, CDR3 DNA. A D gene is named only where the DNA matches it firmly. Clone size is stated in some rows and not others, as once, few, many or a class when expanded.

size: .; V: TRBV29-1; J: TRBJ2-5; D: .; CDR3: CSVGGETQYF; DNA: TGCAGCGTCGGAGGAGAGACCCAGTACTTC
size: .; V: TRBV5-4; J: TRBJ2-7; D: .; CDR3: CASSLGTRYEQYF; DNA: TGTGCCAGCAGCTTGGGTACGAGATACGAGCAGTACTTC
size: .; V: TRBV5-4; J: TRBJ2-7; D: TRBD1; CDR3: CASSLDRGFYEQYF; DNA: TGTGCCAGCAGCCTAGACAGGGGGTTCTACGAGCAGTACTTC
size: .; V: TRBV6-1; J: TRBJ1-5; D: .; CDR3: CASSVYSNQPQHF; DNA: TGTGCCAGCAGTGTGTATAGCAATCAGCCCCAGCATTTT
size: .; V: TRBV9; J: TRBJ2-4; D: .; CDR3: CASSTTGAKNIQYF; DNA: TGTGCCAGCAGCACAACAGGGGCCAAAAACATTCAGTACTTC
size: .; V: TRBV7-9; J: TRBJ1-5; D: TRBD1; CDR3: CASSLGGQGGQPQHF; DNA: TGTGCCAGCAGCTTAGGTGGTCAGGGGGGTCAGCCCCAGCATTTT
size: .; V: TRBV10-3; J: TRBJ2-7; D: TRBD2; CDR3: CAISDRASGRLSYEQYF; DNA: TGTGCCATCAGTGATCGGGCTAGCGGGAGACTCTCCTACGAGCAGTACTTC
size: .; V: TRBV5-6; J: TRBJ2-7; D: .; CDR3: CASSSDDGPGSYEQYF; DNA: TGTGCCAGCAGCTCCGACGACGGCCCAGGGTCCTACGAGCAGTACTTC
size: once; V: TRBV28; J: TRBJ1-1; D: TRBD1; CDR3: CASIKNRDRDTEAFF; DNA: TGTGCCAGCATTAAGAACCGGGACAGGGACACTGAAGCTTTCTTT
size: .; V: TRBV28; J: TRBJ2-1; D: .; CDR3: CASIGTPYNEQFF; DNA: TGTGCCAGCATAGGGACACCCTACAATGAGCAGTTCTTC
size: .; V: TRBV27; J: TRBJ2-7; D: .; CDR3: CASRGLGTDEQYF; DNA: TGTGCCAGCAGGGGACTGGGGACAGACGAGCAGTACTTC
size: .; V: TRBV7-9; J: TRBJ2-5; D: TRBD1; CDR3: CASSLIPGQQETQYF; DNA: TGTGCCAGCAGCCTAATTCCGGGACAGCAAGAGACCCAGTACTTC
size: .; V: TRBV5-1; J: TRBJ2-5; D: .; CDR3: CASRQRGDSRETQYF; DNA: TGCGCCAGCAGGCAGCGAGGAGATTCTAGAGAGACCCAGTACTTC
size: .; V: TRBV27; J: TRBJ2-7; D: TRBD2; CDR3: CASSLTSGRGEQYF; DNA: TGTGCCAGCAGCCTGACTAGCGGGAGAGGGGAGCAGTACTTC
size: .; V: TRBV11-2; J: TRBJ2-3; D: .; CDR3: CASSFAELDTQYF; DNA: TGTGCCAGCAGCTTCGCCGAGCTAGATACGCAGTATTTT
size: .; V: TRBV9; J: TRBJ2-7; D: .; CDR3: CASSVFGGTGEQYF; DNA: TGTGCCAGCAGCGTGTTCGGGGGAACGGGGGAGCAGTACTTC
size: once; V: TRBV19; J: TRBJ2-3; D: TRBD2; CDR3: CASSTRLAGGSDTQYF; DNA: TGTGCCAGTAGTACTAGACTAGCGGGAGGCTCAGATACGCAGTATTTT
size: .; V: TRBV27; J: TRBJ2-7; D: .; CDR3: CATKAGIEQYF; DNA: TGTGCCACCAAGGCAGGGATCGAGCAGTACTTC
size: .; V: TRBV7-3; J: TRBJ2-7; D: .; CDR3: CASSTPVVIPYEQYF; DNA: TGTGCCAGCAGCACCCCGGTGGTAATTCCTTACGAGCAGTACTTC
size: .; V: TRBV19; J: TRBJ1-2; D: .; CDR3: CASSSAGEYYGYTF; DNA: TGTGCCAGTAGTTCCGCAGGGGAGTACTATGGCTACACCTTC
size: .; V: TRBV4-1; J: TRBJ1-2; D: .; CDR3: CASSQEEGGNYGYTF; DNA: TGCGCCAGCAGCCAAGAAGAGGGCGGTAACTATGGCTACACCTTC
size: .; V: TRBV4-1; J: TRBJ2-7; D: TRBD2; CDR3: CASSQLAGGTYEQYF; DNA: TGCGCCAGCAGCCAGCTAGCGGGAGGAACCTACGAGCAGTACTTC
size: .; V: TRBV19; J: TRBJ2-7; D: TRBD2; CDR3: CASSSSGNPLHEQYF; DNA: TGTGCCAGTAGTTCTAGCGGGAACCCCCTCCACGAGCAGTACTTC
size: .; V: TRBV28; J: TRBJ1-5; D: TRBD1; CDR3: CASRGGGGTGGNQPQHF; DNA: TGTGCCAGCAGGGGGGGAGGTGGGACAGGGGGGAATCAGCCCCAGCATTTT
size: .; V: TRBV19; J: TRBJ2-3; D: TRBD2; CDR3: CASSIRLAGDTDTQYF; DNA: TGTGCCAGTAGTATTCGACTAGCGGGAGATACAGATACGCAGTATTTT
size: .; V: TRBV11-3; J: TRBJ1-1; D: .; CDR3: CASSRRGVNTEAFF; DNA: TGTGCCAGCAGCCGCCGGGGGGTAAACACTGAAGCTTTCTTT
size: .; V: TRBV5-1; J: TRBJ1-1; D: .; CDR3: CASRESFRMNTEAFF; DNA: TGCGCCAGCAGGGAATCATTCAGGATGAACACTGAAGCTTTCTTT
size: .; V: TRBV5-6; J: TRBJ2-4; D: .; CDR3: CASSLVRDSNIQYF; DNA: TGTGCCAGCAGCTTGGTAAGGGACTCCAACATTCAGTACTTC
size: .; V: TRBV10-2; J: TRBJ2-7; D: .; CDR3: CASSEQGYEQYF; DNA: TGCGCCAGCAGTGAACAGGGTTACGAGCAGTACTTC
size: .; V: TRBV7-9; J: TRBJ1-3; D: .; CDR3: CATLGPSSGNTIYF; DNA: TGTGCCACCCTGGGCCCGTCCTCTGGAAACACCATATATTTT
size: .; V: TRBV7-9; J: TRBJ2-2; D: TRBD1; CDR3: CASSWGQGDTGELFF; DNA: TGTGCCAGCAGCTGGGGACAGGGAGACACCGGGGAGCTGTTTTTT
size: .; V: TRBV4-2; J: TRBJ2-6; D: TRBD1; CDR3: CASSQEGVGQLSGANVLTF; DNA: TGTGCCAGCAGCCAAGAAGGTGTGGGACAGCTCTCTGGGGCCAACGTCCTGACTTTC
size: .; V: TRBV5-1; J: TRBJ1-1; D: .; CDR3: CASSLALVDTEITTEAFF; DNA: TGCGCCAGCAGCTTGGCTCTGGTCGATACGGAGATAACCACTGAAGCTTTCTTT
size: .; V: TRBV27; J: TRBJ2-3; D: .; CDR3: CASSEAEAGGDTQYF; DNA: TGTGCCAGCAGTGAAGCGGAGGCAGGAGGAGATACGCAGTATTTT
size: .; V: TRBV9; J: TRBJ2-1; D: TRBD2; CDR3: CASSVGLAGGPFYNEQFF; DNA: TGTGCCAGCAGCGTAGGTCTAGCGGGAGGGCCCTTTTACAATGAGCAGTTCTTC
size: .; V: TRBV21-1; J: TRBJ2-7; D: .; CDR3: CASSKAYSGQTYEQYF; DNA: TGTGCCAGCAGCAAAGCGTATAGCGGCCAAACCTACGAGCAGTACTTC
size: .; V: TRBV27; J: TRBJ2-3; D: TRBD2; CDR3: CASSYISGNIITDTQYF; DNA: TGTGCCAGCAGTTATATTAGCGGGAATATAATCACAGATACGCAGTATTTT
size: .; V: TRBV7-9; J: TRBJ2-3; D: .; CDR3: CASSLAWGESTDTQYF; DNA: TGTGCCAGCAGCTTAGCGTGGGGAGAGAGCACAGATACGCAGTATTTT
size: .; V: TRBV19; J: TRBJ2-7; D: TRBD1; CDR3: CASSTQGQGSEQYF; DNA: TGTGCCAGTAGTACCCAGGGACAGGGGTCCGAGCAGTACTTC
size: once; V: TRBV27; J: TRBJ1-1; D: .; CDR3: CASSHRREGYTEAFF; DNA: TGTGCCAGCAGTCATCGTAGGGAGGGGTACACTGAAGCTTTCTTT
size: .; V: TRBV6-6; J: TRBJ2-1; D: .; CDR3: CASTYQGGYNEQFF; DNA: TGTGCCAGCACCTACCAAGGAGGTTACAATGAGCAGTTCTTC